This TCR beta chain was sequenced for a study of T-cell memory formation after mild COVID-19 (dated by TCRdb to about 2021). Regarding the study in general: TCR sequence clusters from the two donors were largely donor specific. In a couple of donors, T-cell clones that expanded and contracted after mild COVID-19 were tracked by sequencing TCRalpha and TCRbeta repertoires over time. Two young, previously healthy adult volunteers, one female and one male, were included in the cohort. On the study overall, not on this receptor specifically: Some responding clones were found in pre-infection memory, which suggests that pre-existing cross-reactive memory T cells took part in the SARS-CoV-2 response. SARS-CoV-2 specificity was not confirmed for the second-wave clones peaking on day 37. Clones that contracted from day 15 to 85 showed balanced CD4/CD8 phenotypes, whereas a second wave of clones that expanded from day 15 to 37 leaned towards CD4+. Contracting CD4+ clones were found mainly in CM and EM memory subsets, while CD8+ clones were enriched in EMRA. The study covered only two mild cases, and larger cohorts including severe cases with pre-infection samples were considered necessary.

PBMCs were isolated by Ficoll-Paque density gradient centrifugation. This clonotype was seen ten or more times. The specificity of this receptor is unknown. No per-base quality is available; no much larger clone lies one base away. Instrument used: Illumina NovaSeq 6000. TCRalpha and TCRbeta cDNA libraries were constructed by 5'RACE with constant-segment primers, with sample barcodes and unique molecular identifiers being introduced. Trizol reagent was used to extract RNA from every sample. Libraries were amplified in two PCR steps, with a second sample barcode and Illumina TruSeq adapters added in the second step. Sequencing of the libraries was done on an Illumina NovaSeq, producing 2 x 150 bp paired-end reads. The source study handled its data this way. Reads were demultiplexed and collapsed into UMI-guided consensus sequences with migec v1.2.7. Using mixcr v2.1.11, UMI consensuses were aligned to TRA and TRB V and J templates and then assembled into clonotypes. Clonotypes were classified as expanded or contracted when called significant by both edgeR and NoisET, with noise models trained on biological replicates. For edgeR calls, the thresholds were a false discovery rate-adjusted p below 0.01 and a log2 fold-change of 1. As an exploratory analysis of dynamics, PCA with hierarchical clustering was applied to max-normalized trajectories of the 1000 most abundant clonotypes. Each responding clone was given a CD4 or CD8 phenotype based on the CD4+ and CD8+ repertoires, which had been sequenced separately. Using fastp at Q25 and MiXCR, TCRdb reprocessed the public reads and kept productive beta chains. For every CDR3 protein sequence, its rows merge into one entry that carries the most common genes and DNA. TCRdb's processing, not the authors' own work, is the source of the V and J calls. The table for this sample lists hundreds of thousands of distinct CDR3 sequences; roughly an eighth of them were counted only once. About a fifth of the sample lies in the top ten.

Trimming takes 6 bases from V and 4 bases from J, and the germline ends sit 15 bases apart. In the germline V gene, CDR1 corresponds to SGHTA and CDR2 to FQGNSA. CDR3 length: 14 amino acids, cysteine to phenylalanine. The sequence is cut down to CDR3 DNA, 42 bases in frame from base 1. The chain was built from TRBV7-2 and TRBJ2-5; a tentative D call is TRBD2 (5 bases match). The receptor's source is a man aged 18 to 30 who had mild COVID-19 (a few samples of this study predate the infection). The sample titles of this study are shuffled in the database, so cell type and time point are left out; the donor was told from shared clones. The source material was PBMCs or a T cell subset sorted from them (not recorded which). The sequenced DNA: TGTGCCAGCAGAGTAGGGTGGGGAGTAGAGACCCAGTACTTC. Translated, this is CASRVGWGVETQYF. Extended through the reference TRBV7-2 and TRBJ2-5 proteins, this CDR3 yields the full variable domain: GAGVSQSPSNKVTEKGKDVELRCDPISGHTALYWYRQSLGQGLEFLIYFQGNSAPDKSGLPSDRFSAERTGGSVSTLTIQRTQQEDSAVYLCASRVGWGVETQYFGPGTRLLVL.